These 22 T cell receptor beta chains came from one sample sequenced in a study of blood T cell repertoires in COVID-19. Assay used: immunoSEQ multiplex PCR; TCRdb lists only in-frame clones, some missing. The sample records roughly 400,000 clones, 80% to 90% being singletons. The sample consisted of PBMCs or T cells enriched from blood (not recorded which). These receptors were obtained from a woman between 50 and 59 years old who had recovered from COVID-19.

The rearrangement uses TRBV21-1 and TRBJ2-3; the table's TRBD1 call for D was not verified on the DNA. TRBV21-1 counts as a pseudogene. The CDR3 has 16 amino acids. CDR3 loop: CASSKKEDRGPHTQYF. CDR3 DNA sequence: TGTGCCAGCAGCAAGAAGGAGGACAGGGGGCCGCATACGCAGTATTTT.

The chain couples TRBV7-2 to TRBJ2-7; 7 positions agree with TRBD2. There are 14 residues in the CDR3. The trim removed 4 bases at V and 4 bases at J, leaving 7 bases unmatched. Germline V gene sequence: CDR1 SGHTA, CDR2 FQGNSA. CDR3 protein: CTSSSYSGKYEQYF. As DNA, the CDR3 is TGTACCAGCAGCTCTTACAGCGGGAAATACGAGCAGTACTTC.

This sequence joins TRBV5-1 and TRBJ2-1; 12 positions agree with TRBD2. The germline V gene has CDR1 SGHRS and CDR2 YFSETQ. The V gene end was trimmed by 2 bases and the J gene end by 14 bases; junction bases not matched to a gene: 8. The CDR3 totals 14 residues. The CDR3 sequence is CASSFETSGGREFF. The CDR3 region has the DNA TGCGCCAGCAGCTTTGAGACTAGCGGGGGCCGGGAGTTCTTC.

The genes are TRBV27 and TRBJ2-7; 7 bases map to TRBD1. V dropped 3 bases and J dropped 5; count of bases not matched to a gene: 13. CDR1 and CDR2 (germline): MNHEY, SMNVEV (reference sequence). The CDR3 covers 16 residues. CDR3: CASSFRQGVFGHEQYF. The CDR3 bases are TGTGCCAGCAGTTTTAGGCAGGGGGTGTTCGGGCACGAGCAGTACTTC.

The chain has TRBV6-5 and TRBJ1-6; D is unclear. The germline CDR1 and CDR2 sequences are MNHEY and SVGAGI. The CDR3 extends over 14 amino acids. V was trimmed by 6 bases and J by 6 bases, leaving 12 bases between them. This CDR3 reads CASRTQSTNSPLHF. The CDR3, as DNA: TGTGCCAGCAGGACACAATCCACTAATTCACCCCTCCACTTT.

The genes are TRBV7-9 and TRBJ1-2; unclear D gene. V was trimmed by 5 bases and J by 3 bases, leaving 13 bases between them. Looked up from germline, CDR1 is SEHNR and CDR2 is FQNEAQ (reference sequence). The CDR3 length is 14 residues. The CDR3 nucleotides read TGTGCCAGCAGCGGTATTATGAGGGACTATGGCTACACCTTC. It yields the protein CASSGIMRDYGYTF.

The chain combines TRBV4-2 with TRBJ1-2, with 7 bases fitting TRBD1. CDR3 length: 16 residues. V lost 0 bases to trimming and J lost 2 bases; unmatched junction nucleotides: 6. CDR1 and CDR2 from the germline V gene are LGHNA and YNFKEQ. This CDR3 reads CASSQENAGGNYGYTF. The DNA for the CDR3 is TGTGCCAGCAGCCAAGAGAACGCAGGGGGGAACTATGGCTACACCTTC.

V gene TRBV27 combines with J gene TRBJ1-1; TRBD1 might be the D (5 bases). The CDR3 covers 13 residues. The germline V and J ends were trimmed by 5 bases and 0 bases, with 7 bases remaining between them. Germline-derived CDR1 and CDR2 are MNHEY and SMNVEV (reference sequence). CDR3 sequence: CASSPRVNTEAFF. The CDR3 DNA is TGTGCCAGCAGTCCCAGGGTGAACACTGAAGCTTTCTTT.

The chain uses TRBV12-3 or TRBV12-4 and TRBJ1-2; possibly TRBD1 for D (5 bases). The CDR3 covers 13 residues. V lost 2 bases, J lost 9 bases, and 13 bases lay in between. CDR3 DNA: TGTGCCAGCAGTTTATCAGGGAAGGGGAGCTACACCTTC. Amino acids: CASSLSGKGSYTF.

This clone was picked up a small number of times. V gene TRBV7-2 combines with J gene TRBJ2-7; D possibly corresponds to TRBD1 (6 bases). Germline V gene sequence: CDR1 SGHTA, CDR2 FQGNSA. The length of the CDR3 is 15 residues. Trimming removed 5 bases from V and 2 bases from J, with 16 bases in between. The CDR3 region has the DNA TGTGCCAGCAGCACAGCCGGAGGACAGACCTACGAGCAGTACTTC. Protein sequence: CASSTAGGQTYEQYF.

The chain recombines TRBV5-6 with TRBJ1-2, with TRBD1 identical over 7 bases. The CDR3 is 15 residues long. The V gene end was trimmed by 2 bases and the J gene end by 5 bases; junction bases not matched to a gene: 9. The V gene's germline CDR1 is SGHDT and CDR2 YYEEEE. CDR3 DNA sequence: TGTGCCAGCAGCTTCTGGAGGGGGCTTTGGTATGGCTACACCTTC. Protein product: CASSFWRGLWYGYTF.

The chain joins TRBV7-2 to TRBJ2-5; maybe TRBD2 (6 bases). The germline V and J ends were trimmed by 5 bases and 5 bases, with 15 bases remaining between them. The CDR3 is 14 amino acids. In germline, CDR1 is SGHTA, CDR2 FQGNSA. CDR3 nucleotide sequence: TGTGCCAGCAGCGCGGGACTTAGCGGCGAGACCCAGTACTTC. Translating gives CASSAGLSGETQYF.

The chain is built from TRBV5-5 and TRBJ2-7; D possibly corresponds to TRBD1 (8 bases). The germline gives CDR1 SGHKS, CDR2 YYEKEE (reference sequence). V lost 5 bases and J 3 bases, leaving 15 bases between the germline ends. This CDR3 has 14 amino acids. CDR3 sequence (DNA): TGTGCCAGCAGTGAGGACAGGGACTACTACGAGCAGTACTTC. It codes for CASSEDRDYYEQYF.

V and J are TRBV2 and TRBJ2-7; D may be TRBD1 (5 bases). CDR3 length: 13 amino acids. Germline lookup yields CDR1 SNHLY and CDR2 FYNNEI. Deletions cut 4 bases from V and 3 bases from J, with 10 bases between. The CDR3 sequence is CASSGSRDYEQYF. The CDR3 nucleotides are TGTGCCAGCAGTGGGAGCAGGGACTACGAGCAGTACTTC.

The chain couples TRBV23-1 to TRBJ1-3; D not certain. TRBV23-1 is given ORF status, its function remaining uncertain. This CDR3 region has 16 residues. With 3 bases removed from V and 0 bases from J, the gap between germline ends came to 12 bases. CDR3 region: CASSQVAGGSGNTIYF. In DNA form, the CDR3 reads TGCGCCAGCAGTCAGGTGGCGGGAGGCTCTGGAAACACCATATATTTT.

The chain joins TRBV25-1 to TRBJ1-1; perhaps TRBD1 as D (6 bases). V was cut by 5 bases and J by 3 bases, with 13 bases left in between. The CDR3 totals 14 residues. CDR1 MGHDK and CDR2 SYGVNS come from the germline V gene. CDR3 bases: TGTGCCAGCAGTCTCCGGGGGGCGGACACTGAAGCTTTCTTT. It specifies CASSLRGADTEAFF.

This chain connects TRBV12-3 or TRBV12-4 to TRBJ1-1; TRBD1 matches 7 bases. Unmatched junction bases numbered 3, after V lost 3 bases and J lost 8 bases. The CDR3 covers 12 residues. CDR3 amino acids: CASSLGQMEAFF. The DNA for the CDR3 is TGTGCCAGCAGTTTGGGACAGATGGAAGCTTTCTTT.

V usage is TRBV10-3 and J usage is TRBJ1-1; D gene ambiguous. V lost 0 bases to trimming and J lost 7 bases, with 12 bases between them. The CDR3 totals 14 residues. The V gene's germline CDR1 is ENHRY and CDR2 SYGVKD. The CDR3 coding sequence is TGTGCCATCAGTGAGTCCGAGCGGACGAATGAAGCTTTCTTT. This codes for CAISESERTNEAFF.

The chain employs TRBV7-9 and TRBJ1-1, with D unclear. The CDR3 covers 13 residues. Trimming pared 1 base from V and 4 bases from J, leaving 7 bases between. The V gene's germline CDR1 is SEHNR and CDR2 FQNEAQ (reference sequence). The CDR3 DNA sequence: TGTGCCAGCAGCTTAGACCTGAGCACTGAAGCTTTCTTT. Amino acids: CASSLDLSTEAFF.

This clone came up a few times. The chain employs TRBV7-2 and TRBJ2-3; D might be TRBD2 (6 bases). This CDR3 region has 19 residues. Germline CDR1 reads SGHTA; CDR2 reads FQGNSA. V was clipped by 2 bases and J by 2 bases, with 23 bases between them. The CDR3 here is CASSLRRGGKRQNTDTQYF. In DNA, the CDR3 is TGTGCCAGCAGCTTAAGACGTGGGGGGAAGAGGCAAAACACAGATACGCAGTATTTT. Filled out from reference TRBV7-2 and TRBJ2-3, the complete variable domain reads GAGVSQSPSNKVTEKGKDVELRCDPISGHTALYWYRQSLGQGLEFLIYFQGNSAPDKSGLPSDRFSAERTGGSVSTLTIQRTQQEDSAVYLCASSLRRGGKRQNTDTQYFGPGTRLTVL.

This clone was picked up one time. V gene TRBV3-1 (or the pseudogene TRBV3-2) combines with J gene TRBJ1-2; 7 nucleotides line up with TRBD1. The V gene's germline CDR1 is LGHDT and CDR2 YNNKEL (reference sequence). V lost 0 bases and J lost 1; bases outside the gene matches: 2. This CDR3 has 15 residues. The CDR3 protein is CASSQDYRGNYGYTF. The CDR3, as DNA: TGTGCCAGCAGCCAAGATTACAGGGGTAACTATGGCTACACCTTC.

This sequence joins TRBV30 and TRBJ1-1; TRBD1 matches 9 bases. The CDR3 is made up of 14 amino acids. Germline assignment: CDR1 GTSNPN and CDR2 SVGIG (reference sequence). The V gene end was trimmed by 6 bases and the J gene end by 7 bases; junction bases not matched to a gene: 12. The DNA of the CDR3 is TGTGCCTGCGCCACAGGGGGCGCATCTGGTGAAGCTTTCTTT. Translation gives CACATGGASGEAFF.